These 25 T cell receptor beta chains were sequenced from one sample in a study of cytomegalovirus exposure and HLA in healthy donors (TCRdb year 2017). Library construction relied on the immunoSEQ multiplex PCR assay. A mixture of 60 forward primers for TCR Vbeta segments and 13 reverse primers for TCR Jbeta segments was used in the multiplex PCR. TCRdb holds this immuneACCESS table with in-frame rearrangements only. Some clones are missing; in checked studies, unresolved V genes explain under half, and the rest has no known cause. In this sample's table one finds roughly 100,000 clones. The ten largest account for roughly 3.5% of the sample. The sequenced material came from PBMCs. The receptors stem from a man aged 35 to 55 in good health and CMV-seronegative.

The chain links TRBV28 to TRBJ2-3; no clear D gene. Trimming took 5 bases from V and 1 from J, leaving 7 bases between them. The germline V gene encodes CDR1 MDHEN and CDR2 SYDVKM. The CDR3 covers 13 residues. The CDR3: CASSPSRTDTQYF. The CDR3 region has the DNA TGTGCCAGCAGTCCAAGCCGCACAGATACGCAGTATTTT.

The CDR3 is CASSISVRTNVLTF. For the CDR3, the DNA is TGTGCCAGCAGTATTTCGGTCAGGACCAACGTCCTGACTTTC. The chain joins TRBV27 to TRBJ2-6; D gene ambiguous. V was clipped by 5 bases and J by 8 bases, with 13 bases between them. Germline CDR1 MNHEY, CDR2 SMNVEV (reference sequence). This CDR3 has 14 amino acids.

The V gene is TRBV2, the J gene TRBJ2-3; D gene ambiguous. Germline CDR1 and CDR2: SNHLY and FYNNEI. There are 16 residues in the CDR3. The V end was cut by 1 base, the J end by 6 bases, with 17 bases between. The DNA for the CDR3 is TGTGCCAGCAGTGAAGAGATACTAATAGCTCTCGATACGCAGTATTTT. Translation: CASSEEILIALDTQYF.

The chain links TRBV6-5 to TRBJ2-5, with a tentative D call TRBD2 (6 bases). Trimming removed 0 bases from V and 3 bases from J, with 14 bases in between. There are 16 residues in the CDR3. Germline CDR1 MNHEY, CDR2 SVGAGI. CDR3 residues: CASSYSGLHPKETQYF. The CDR3 DNA sequence: TGTGCCAGCAGTTACTCGGGACTCCATCCAAAAGAGACCCAGTACTTC.

This chain joins TRBV7-9 and TRBJ1-1, with D unclear. Germline CDR1 and CDR2: SEHNR and FQNEAQ (reference sequence). The CDR3 has 12 residues. The V gene lost 3 bases and the J gene lost 2 bases, with 4 bases spanning the gap. CDR3 in amino acids: CASSFGNTEAFF. For the CDR3, the DNA is TGTGCCAGCAGCTTTGGCAACACTGAAGCTTTCTTT.

The chain combines TRBV7-8 with TRBJ2-1; 7 nucleotides agree with TRBD2. Germline V gene lookup returns CDR1 SGHVS and CDR2 FQNEAQ. The CDR3 is 14 residues long. J gave up 3 bases and V 3 bases, and 2 bases lay outside the gene matches. This chain's CDR3 is CASSLSSGYNEQFF. CDR3 nucleotides: TGTGCCAGCAGCTTGTCTAGCGGCTACAATGAGCAGTTCTTC. The variable domain in full, with the rest retrieved from reference TRBV7-8 and TRBJ2-1, is GAGVSQSPRYKVAKRGQDVALRCDPISGHVSLFWYQQALGQGPEFLTYFQNEAQLDKSGLPSDRFFAERPEGSVSTLKIQRTQQEDSAVYLCASSLSSGYNEQFFGPGTRLTVL.

The CDR3, as DNA: TGTGCCAGCACCAATAGCGGGAGGGGCGCCGGGGAGCTGTTTTTT. Protein product: CASTNSGRGAGELFF. The V gene is TRBV6-5, the J gene TRBJ2-2; the match to TRBD2 covers 11 bases. V was clipped by 7 bases and J by 6 bases; unmatched bases: 7. The V gene's germline CDR1 is MNHEY and CDR2 SVGAGI. The CDR3 has 15 residues.

This chain connects TRBV14 to TRBJ1-1; no firm D call. The CDR3 covers 18 residues. Germline loops: CDR1 SGHDN, CDR2 FVKESK. The V end was cut by 1 base, the J end by 0 bases, with 18 bases between. The DNA of the CDR3 is TGTGCCAGCAGCCAAGGGGTCGATAGACGGGGTATGAACACTGAAGCTTTCTTT. The encoded protein is CASSQGVDRRGMNTEAFF.

The chain recombines TRBV27 with TRBJ2-1; TRBD1 matches at 10 bases. CDR3 size: 15 residues. V lost 5 bases and J lost 6; bases outside the gene matches: 7. Germline V gene lookup returns CDR1 MNHEY and CDR2 SMNVEV (reference sequence). The CDR3 protein is CASSPRDRGGNEQFF. Written as DNA, the CDR3 is TGTGCCAGCAGTCCCCGGGACAGGGGAGGCAATGAGCAGTTCTTC.

This chain joins TRBV7-2 and TRBJ1-3; tentatively, D is TRBD1 (6 bases). CDR1 SGHTA and CDR2 FQGNSA come from the germline V gene. The length of the CDR3 is 15 residues. V was pared by 4 bases and J by 4 bases, with 14 bases between. CDR3 sequence (DNA): TGTGCCAGCAGCTCCAGAGCCCAGGGGGGAAACACCATATATTTT. Protein: CASSSRAQGGNTIYF.

The rearrangement links TRBV6-1 to TRBJ1-1, with 7 bases identical to TRBD1. The V gene end was trimmed by 4 bases and the J gene end by 4 bases; junction bases not matched to a gene: 12. Germline V gene sequence: CDR1 MNHNS, CDR2 SASEGT. The CDR3 totals 16 residues. CDR3 sequence reads: CASSVRGRGSGTEAFF. The CDR3 bases are TGTGCCAGCAGTGTTAGGGGGCGCGGGTCCGGCACTGAAGCTTTCTTT.

The chain recombines TRBV28 with TRBJ1-2; TRBD1 agrees at 7 bases. CDR1 and CDR2 (germline): MDHEN, SYDVKM. V gave up 2 bases and J gave up 7 bases; unmatched junction bases: 7. The CDR3 length is 14 residues. The CDR3 DNA reads as TGTGCCAGCAGTTTAGAAGACAGGGAGGCTGGCTACACCTTC. Translation gives CASSLEDREAGYTF.

The V and J genes are TRBV19 and TRBJ2-2; D is unresolved. Trimming pared 3 bases from V and 6 bases from J, leaving 8 bases between. The CDR3 is 13 amino acids. Germline loops: CDR1 LNHDA, CDR2 SQIVND (reference sequence). CDR3 amino acids: CASSITVSGELFF. The CDR3 DNA reads as TGTGCCAGTAGTATTACAGTATCCGGGGAGCTGTTTTTT.

The chain recombines TRBV18 with TRBJ1-5, with TRBD1 matching over 10 bases. This CDR3 contains 15 residues. V gave up 4 bases and J gave up 6 bases; unmatched junction bases: 6. The V gene's germline CDR1 is KGHSH and CDR2 LQKENI. This CDR3 is CASSLAGQGVQPQHF. The CDR3 DNA follows: TGTGCCAGCTCACTCGCCGGACAGGGGGTTCAGCCCCAGCATTTT.

The chain uses TRBV7-9 and TRBJ2-7, with D perhaps TRBD2 (6 bases). This CDR3 contains 14 residues. Trimming removed 0 bases at V and 7 bases at J, with 13 bases between. From germline, CDR1 is SEHNR and CDR2 FQNEAQ (reference sequence). The CDR3: CASSLASGVWEQYF. CDR3 nucleotide sequence: TGTGCCAGCAGCTTAGCCTCGGGGGTATGGGAGCAGTACTTC.

The chain links TRBV6-8 to TRBJ2-7, with D hard to call. The V and J ends lost 0 bases and 3 bases respectively, with 9 bases between them. The CDR3 has 14 amino acids. Germline values: CDR1 MNHGY, CDR2 SAAAGT. The CDR3 nucleotides read TGTGCCAGCAGTTACTCGAGTATTGGCTACGAGCAGTACTTC. Encoded protein: CASSYSSIGYEQYF.

The chain has TRBV5-8 and TRBJ1-4; the D gene is possibly TRBD1 (6 bases). V lost 0 bases and J lost 8, with 17 bases in between. This CDR3 is built from 16 residues. Looked up from germline, CDR1 is SGHTS and CDR2 is YDEGEE. The CDR3 is CASSLVVQGLGEKLFF. CDR3 sequence (DNA): TGTGCCAGCAGCTTGGTCGTTCAGGGGCTGGGGGAAAAACTGTTTTTT.

The chain uses TRBV11-2 and TRBJ1-1; a possible D gene is TRBD1 (5 bases). The germline CDR1 and CDR2 sequences are SGHAT and FQNNGV. With 3 bases removed from V and 1 base from J, the gap between germline ends came to 6 bases. This CDR3 has 13 residues. The CDR3 protein is CASSFDRNTEAFF. The CDR3 region has the DNA TGTGCCAGCAGCTTCGACAGGAACACTGAAGCTTTCTTT. The whole variable domain, remainder taken from reference TRBV11-2 and TRBJ1-1, is EAGVAQSPRYKIIEKRQSVAFWCNPISGHATLYWYQQILGQGPKLLIQFQNNGVVDDSQLPKDRFSAERLKGVDSTLKIQPAKLEDSAVYLCASSFDRNTEAFFGQGTRLTVV.

The chain is built from TRBV5-5 and TRBJ2-1, with 10 bases that match TRBD2. V was clipped by 2 bases and J by 0 bases; unmatched bases: 11. This CDR3 comprises 19 residues. Germline V gene data show CDR1 as SGHKS and CDR2 as YYEKEE (reference sequence). Here the CDR3 DNA reads TGTGCCAGCAGCTTTCGTCTAGCGGGGGCCGCGAGCTCCTACAATGAGCAGTTCTTC. Its translation: CASSFRLAGAASSYNEQFF.

The rearrangement uses TRBV5-1 and TRBJ1-1, with D perhaps matching TRBD1 (5 bases). The ends were cut back, 4 bases at V and 6 bases at J, with 13 bases in the middle. Germline V gene data show CDR1 as SGHRS and CDR2 as YFSETQ. This CDR3 is built from 13 residues. The CDR3 reads CASSPGGNPEAFF. CDR3 nucleotide sequence: TGCGCCAGCAGCCCCGGGGGTAACCCTGAAGCTTTCTTT.

The chain employs TRBV5-1 and TRBJ2-5; D perhaps matches TRBD2 (6 bases). Near its end, the DNA agrees better with TRBJ2-7, so the J call may be wrong. The CDR3 is made up of 15 amino acids. Per the germline V gene, CDR1 is SGHRS and CDR2 is YFSETQ. The CDR3 spells CASSFIAGSSYEQYF. The DNA for the CDR3 is TGCGCCAGCAGCTTTATCGCGGGGAGCTCCTACGAGCAGTACTTC.

The chain is built from TRBV14 and TRBJ1-1; TRBD1 is a possible D gene (6 bases). CDR3 length: 15 amino acids. Germline V CDR1 and CDR2: SGHDN, FVKESK. Trimming pared 1 base from V and 3 bases from J, leaving 12 bases between. In DNA form, the CDR3 reads TGTGCCAGCAGCCAAGTTTCGGGACAACACACTGAAGCTTTCTTT. It specifies CASSQVSGQHTEAFF.

According to its frequency, this clone is medium-sized. This rearrangement joins TRBV10-3 to TRBJ2-7; a possible D gene is TRBD2 (6 bases). Germline V lookup: CDR1 ENHRY, CDR2 SYGVKD. This CDR3 region has 17 residues. Deletions cut 0 bases from V and 4 bases from J, with 19 bases between. DNA of the CDR3: TGTGCCATCAGTGAGTCGGGTAGCGGAGGGAATTTTTACGAGCAGTACTTC. This sequence encodes CAISESGSGGNFYEQYF.

The rearrangement uses TRBV30 and TRBJ2-7; the D gene is possibly TRBD1 (6 bases). This CDR3 contains 14 residues. V lost 6 bases, J lost 3 bases, and 18 bases lay in between. CDR1 GTSNPN and CDR2 SVGIG come from the germline V gene (reference sequence). DNA of the CDR3: TGTGCCTGTGACAGGCACCAGCTCCGCTACGAGCAGTACTTC. Its translation: CACDRHQLRYEQYF.

Comments on this clone: Additional DNA sequences in this sample encode the identical CDR3. The CDR3 nucleotides are TGTGCCAGCAGCGTCAACTACGAGCAGTACTTC. This encodes CASSVNYEQYF. The chain recombines TRBV11-2 with TRBJ2-7; D is uncertain. The germline V gene has CDR1 SGHAT and CDR2 FQNNGV. CDR3 length: 11 amino acids. The V gene lost 5 bases and the J gene lost 3 bases, with 5 bases spanning the gap.